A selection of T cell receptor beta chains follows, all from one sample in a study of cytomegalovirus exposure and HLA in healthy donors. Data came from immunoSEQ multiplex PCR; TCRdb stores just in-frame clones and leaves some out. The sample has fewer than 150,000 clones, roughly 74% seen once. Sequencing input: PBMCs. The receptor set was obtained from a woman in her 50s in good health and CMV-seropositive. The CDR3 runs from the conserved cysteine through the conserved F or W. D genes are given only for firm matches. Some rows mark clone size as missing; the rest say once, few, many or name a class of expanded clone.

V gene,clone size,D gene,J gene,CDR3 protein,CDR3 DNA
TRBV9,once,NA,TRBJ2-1,CASSVAYPAPGGGRYNEQFF,TGTGCCAGCAGCGTAGCTTATCCGGCCCCTGGGGGGGGCCGCTACAATGAGCAGTTCTTC
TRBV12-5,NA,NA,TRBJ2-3,CASGLAGEDTQYF,TGTGCTAGTGGTTTGGCCGGAGAAGATACGCAGTATTTT
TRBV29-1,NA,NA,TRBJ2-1,CSVDMGDEQFF,TGCAGCGTTGATATGGGCGATGAGCAGTTCTTC
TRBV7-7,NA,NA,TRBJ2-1,CASSLAGVGGEQFF,TGTGCCAGCAGCTTAGCCGGAGTGGGTGGTGAGCAGTTCTTC
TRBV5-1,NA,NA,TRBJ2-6,CASSLLGSRTGANVLTF,TGCGCCAGCAGCTTGTTAGGGTCTAGGACAGGGGCCAACGTCCTGACTTTC
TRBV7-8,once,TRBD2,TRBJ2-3,CASSPRTSGGRDTQYF,TGTGCCAGCAGCCCGAGGACTAGCGGGGGCAGGGATACGCAGTATTTT
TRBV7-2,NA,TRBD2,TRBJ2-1,CASSLMGGGYNEQFF,TGTGCCAGCAGCTTAATGGGCGGGGGGTATAATGAGCAGTTCTTC
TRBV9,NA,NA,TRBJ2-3,CASSVVGRVSTDTQYF,TGTGCCAGCAGCGTAGTTGGCAGGGTGAGCACAGATACGCAGTATTTT
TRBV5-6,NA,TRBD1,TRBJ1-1,CASSLWAGGEAFF,TGTGCCAGCAGCTTGTGGGCAGGGGGAGAAGCTTTCTTT
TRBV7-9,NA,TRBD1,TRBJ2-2,CASSSGQGAYTGELFF,TGTGCCAGCAGCTCGGGACAGGGGGCCTACACCGGGGAGCTGTTTTTT
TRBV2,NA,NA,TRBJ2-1,CASKSGLTASHEQFF,TGTGCCAGCAAGAGCGGACTAACCGCCAGCCATGAGCAGTTCTTC
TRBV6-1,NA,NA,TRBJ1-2,CASKGDYGYTF,TGTGCCAGTAAGGGGGACTATGGCTACACCTTC
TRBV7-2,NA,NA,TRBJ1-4,CASSPRPGEKLFF,TGTGCCAGCAGCCCTCGGCCGGGAGAAAAACTGTTTTTT
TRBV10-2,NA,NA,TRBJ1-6,CASSEGGGSPLHF,TGCGCCAGCAGTGAGGGGGGGGGATCACCCCTCCACTTT
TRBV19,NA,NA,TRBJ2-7,CASEGGGNEQYF,TGTGCCAGTGAAGGGGGGGGTAACGAGCAGTACTTC
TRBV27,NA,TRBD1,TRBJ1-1,CASSTRQGAGTEAFF,TGTGCCAGCAGTACCAGACAGGGGGCCGGCACTGAAGCTTTCTTT
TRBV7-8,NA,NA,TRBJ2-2,CASTETGVTGELFF,TGTGCCAGCACGGAAACAGGTGTCACCGGGGAGCTGTTTTTT
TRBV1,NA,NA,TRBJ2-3,CTRTSGGPGTDTQYF,TGCACCCGGACTAGCGGGGGGCCGGGCACAGATACGCAGTATTTT
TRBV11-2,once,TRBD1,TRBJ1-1,CASSFGRGSEAFF,TGTGCCAGCAGCTTCGGCAGGGGGAGTGAAGCTTTCTTT
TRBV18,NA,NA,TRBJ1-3,CASSLSRPSSGNTIYF,TGTGCCAGCTCACTGTCCCGCCCTAGCTCTGGAAACACCATATATTTT
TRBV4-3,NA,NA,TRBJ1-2,CASSQDGQGYGYTF,TGCGCCAGCAGCCAAGATGGGCAGGGATATGGCTACACCTTC
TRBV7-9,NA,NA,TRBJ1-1,CASSELGGGNQRNTEAFF,TGTGCCAGCAGCGAATTAGGTGGGGGGAACCAGCGTAATACTGAAGCTTTCTTT
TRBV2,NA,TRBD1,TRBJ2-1,CASRPTGDEQFF,TGTGCCAGCAGGCCCACAGGGGATGAGCAGTTCTTC
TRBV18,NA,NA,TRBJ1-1,CASSPSDRLITEAFF,TGTGCCAGCTCACCCTCAGACAGGCTTATCACTGAAGCTTTCTTT
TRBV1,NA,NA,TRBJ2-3,CTSSQELALAVNTADTQYF,TGCACCAGCAGCCAAGAACTAGCTCTGGCGGTGAATACAGCAGATACGCAGTATTTT
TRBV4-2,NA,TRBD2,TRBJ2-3,CASSQEGLAGEGDTQYF,TGTGCCAGCAGCCAAGAGGGACTAGCGGGGGAGGGAGATACGCAGTATTTT
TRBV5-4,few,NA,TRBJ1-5,CASSLGSNQPQHF,TGTGCCAGCAGCTTGGGGAGTAATCAGCCCCAGCATTTT
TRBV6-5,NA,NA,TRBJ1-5,CASSYATNQPQHF,TGTGCCAGCAGTTACGCAACAAATCAGCCCCAGCATTTT
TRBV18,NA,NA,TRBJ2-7,CASSPGRVYEQYF,TGTGCCAGCTCACCCGGCAGGGTCTACGAGCAGTACTTC
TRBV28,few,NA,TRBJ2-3,CASSPIRVLLPPTDTQYF,TGTGCCAGCAGTCCGATCAGGGTCCTTTTACCCCCCACAGATACGCAGTATTTT
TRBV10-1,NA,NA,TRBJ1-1,CASSEWGDGEAFF,TGCGCCAGCAGTGAGTGGGGGGACGGTGAAGCTTTCTTT
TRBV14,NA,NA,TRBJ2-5,CASSQDRTRAQETQYF,TGTGCCAGCAGCCAAGATCGGACGAGGGCACAAGAGACCCAGTACTTC
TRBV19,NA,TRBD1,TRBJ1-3,CASSIAGQASGNTIYF,TGTGCCAGTAGTATCGCGGGACAGGCCTCTGGAAACACCATATATTTT
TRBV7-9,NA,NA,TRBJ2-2,CASSAIHGELFF,TGTGCCAGCAGCGCTATTCACGGGGAGCTGTTTTTT
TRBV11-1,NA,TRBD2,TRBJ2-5,CASSRTSGGETQYF,TGTGCCAGCAGCCGGACTAGCGGGGGGGAGACCCAGTACTTC
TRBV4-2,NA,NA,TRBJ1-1,CASSQGRNTEAFF,TGTGCCAGCAGCCAAGGTAGGAACACTGAAGCTTTCTTT
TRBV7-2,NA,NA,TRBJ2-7,CASSVQVHSYEQYF,TGTGCCAGCAGCGTACAGGTCCACTCCTACGAGCAGTACTTC
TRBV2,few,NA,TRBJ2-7,CASKGGGYEQYF,TGTGCCAGCAAGGGGGGGGGCTACGAGCAGTACTTC
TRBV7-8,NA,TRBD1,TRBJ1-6,CASSLLGTGVSPLHF,TGTGCCAGCAGCTTATTGGGCACAGGGGTTTCACCCCTCCACTTT
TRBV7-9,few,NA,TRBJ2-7,CASSLNSYEQYF,TGTGCCAGCAGCTTAAACAGCTACGAGCAGTACTTC
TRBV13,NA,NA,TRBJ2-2,CASRDRISLPAGELFF,TGTGCCAGCAGAGACAGAATATCCCTACCGGCCGGGGAGCTGTTTTTT